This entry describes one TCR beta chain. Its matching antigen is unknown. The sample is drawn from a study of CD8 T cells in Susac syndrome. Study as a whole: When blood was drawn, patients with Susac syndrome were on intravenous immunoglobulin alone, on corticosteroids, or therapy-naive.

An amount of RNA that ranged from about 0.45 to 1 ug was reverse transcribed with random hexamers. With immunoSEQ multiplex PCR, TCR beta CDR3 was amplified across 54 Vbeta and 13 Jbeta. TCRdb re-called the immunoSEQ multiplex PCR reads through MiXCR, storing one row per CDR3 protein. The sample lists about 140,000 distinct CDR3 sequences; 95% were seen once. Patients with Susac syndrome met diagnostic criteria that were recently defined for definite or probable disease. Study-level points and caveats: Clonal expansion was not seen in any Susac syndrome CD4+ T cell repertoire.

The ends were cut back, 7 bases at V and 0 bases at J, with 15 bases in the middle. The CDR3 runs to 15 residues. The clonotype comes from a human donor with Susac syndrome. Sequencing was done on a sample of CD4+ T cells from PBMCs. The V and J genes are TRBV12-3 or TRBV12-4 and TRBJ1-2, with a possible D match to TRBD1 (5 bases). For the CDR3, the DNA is TGTGCCAGCACCTTTCAGGCAGGGTCTAACTATGGCTACACCTTC. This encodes CASTFQAGSNYGYTF.